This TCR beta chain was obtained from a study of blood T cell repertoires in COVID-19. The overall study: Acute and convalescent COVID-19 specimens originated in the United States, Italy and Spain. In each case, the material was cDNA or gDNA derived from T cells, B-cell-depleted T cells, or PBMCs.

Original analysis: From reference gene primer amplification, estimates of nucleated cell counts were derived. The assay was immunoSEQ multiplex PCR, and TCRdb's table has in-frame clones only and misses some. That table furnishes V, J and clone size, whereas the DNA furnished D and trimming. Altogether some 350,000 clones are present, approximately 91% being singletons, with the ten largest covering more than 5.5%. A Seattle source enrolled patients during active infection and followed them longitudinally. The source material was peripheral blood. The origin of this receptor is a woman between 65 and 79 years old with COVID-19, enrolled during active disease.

The DNA for the CDR3 is TGCGCCAGCAGCTTGGGCAGCGGGGTGTCGAATTCACCCCTCCACTTT. Translated, it gives CASSLGSGVSNSPLHF. The chain employs TRBV5-1 and TRBJ1-6; D unresolved. The CDR3 consists of 16 residues. V lost 0 bases and J lost 7, with 14 bases in between. Germline V gene sequence: CDR1 SGHRS, CDR2 YFSETQ.